What follows are 18 T cell receptor beta chains derived from one specimen sequenced in a study of response to subunit inactivated influenza vaccine. TCRdb passed the RT-PCR reads through MiXCR, listing each CDR3 protein once. In the table there are roughly 760,000 distinct CDR3 sequences, 21% of which are singletons. Here the sequenced sample was PBMCs from blood, taken more than 4 days after vaccination. These receptors all stem from a man between 45 and 60 years old who received an inactivated influenza vaccine.

The chain employs TRBV5-1 and TRBJ1-2; D not resolved. CDR3 length: 14 amino acids. Trimming cost V 7 bases and J 5 bases, with 18 bases left between them. The germline gives CDR1 SGHRS, CDR2 YFSETQ. The CDR3 region is CASGDRARGYGYTF. CDR3 coding DNA: TGCGCCAGCGGGGATCGAGCTCGCGGGTATGGCTACACCTTC.

This clonotype was picked up a small number of times. The rearrangement joins TRBV15 to TRBJ2-2; 8 nucleotides match TRBD1. The CDR3 spans 16 residues. The ends lost 1 base at V and 2 bases at J; junction bases unmatched: 3. Germline V gene sequence: CDR1 LNHNV, CDR2 YYDKDF (reference sequence). Written as DNA, the CDR3 is TGTGCCACCAGCAGAGGGACAGGGAGCAACACCGGGGAGCTGTTTTTT. Residues: CATSRGTGSNTGELFF.

The V gene is TRBV15, the J gene TRBJ1-1; tentatively, D is TRBD1 (5 bases). Germline loops: CDR1 LNHNV, CDR2 YYDKDF (reference sequence). Trimming cost V 3 bases and J 6 bases, with 14 bases left between them. This CDR3 is 14 amino acids long. The CDR3 loop is CATSSLGRASEAFF. CDR3 in DNA: TGTGCCACCAGCAGCCTTGGCAGGGCCTCTGAAGCTTTCTTT.

This clonotype has more than one count but fewer than ten. V gene TRBV6-5 combines with J gene TRBJ1-5; D not resolved. Germline CDR1 reads MNHEY; CDR2 reads SVGAGI. With 2 bases removed from V and 4 bases from J, the gap between germline ends came to 6 bases. The CDR3 contains 13 residues. CDR3 sequence: CASSYDGNQPQHF. The CDR3 nucleotides read TGTGCCAGCAGTTACGACGGTAATCAGCCCCAGCATTTT.

Only a few counts were recorded for this clonotype. The chain carries TRBV5-6 and TRBJ2-3, with D unclear. V was pared by 3 bases and J by 7 bases, with 9 bases between. Germline CDR1 SGHDT, CDR2 YYEEEE. This CDR3 is 12 amino acids long. DNA of the CDR3: TGTGCCAGCAGCTCCAATGGCAATACGCAGTATTTT. This translates into CASSSNGNTQYF.

This clonotype occurred many times. This rearrangement joins TRBV15 to TRBJ1-2, with 7 bases lining up with TRBD1. In germline, CDR1 is LNHNV, CDR2 YYDKDF (reference sequence). J lost 2 bases, V lost 8 bases, and 11 bases had no gene match. This CDR3 is 15 amino acids long. The CDR3 here is CATSTPGQPNYGYTF. As DNA, the CDR3 is TGTGCCACCTCTACCCCGGGACAGCCGAACTATGGCTACACCTTC.

The chain joins TRBV28 to TRBJ2-4, with D possibly being TRBD1 (6 bases). CDR1 and CDR2 (germline): MDHEN, SYDVKM. This CDR3 has 14 amino acids. V shed 2 bases and J shed 6 bases, with 11 bases lying between them. In nucleotides, the CDR3 is TGTGCCAGCAGTTTACTCAGGGGCTCAAACATTCAGTACTTC. Translated: CASSLLRGSNIQYF.

The rearrangement joins TRBV7-2 to TRBJ2-4, with 9 bases lining up with TRBD1. This CDR3 region has 15 residues. Losses at the gene ends were 5 bases for V and 6 bases for J; bases not matched to a gene: 8. Germline loops: CDR1 SGHTA, CDR2 FQGNSA. CDR3 residues: CASSRTGGWGNIQYF. Here the CDR3 DNA reads TGTGCCAGCAGCCGCACAGGGGGCTGGGGAAACATTCAGTACTTC.

About this clonotype: The junction and the germline gene differ at one end; a read error may be behind it. The gene calls are TRBV11-2 and TRBJ1-1, with TRBD1 matching over 9 bases. CDR1 and CDR2 from the germline V gene are SGHAT and FQNNGV. CDR3 size: 18 residues. The CDR3 region has the DNA TGTGCCAGCAGCCTAGATCCCCGGACAGGGGCGATCGGCACTGAAGCTTTCTTT. It codes for CASSLDPRTGAIGTEAFF.

J is TRBJ1-5 and V is TRBV4-1; D not resolved. The germline V gene encodes CDR1 MGHRA and CDR2 YSYEKL. V gave up 2 bases and J gave up 5 bases, with 7 bases separating them. The CDR3 extends over 13 amino acids. The CDR3 is CASSQPGYQPQHF. The CDR3 nucleotides read TGCGCCAGCAGCCAACCGGGTTATCAGCCCCAGCATTTT.

The count of this clonotype is one. The chain is built from TRBV5-4 and TRBJ1-1; maybe TRBD1 (5 bases). The CDR3 is 12 amino acids. V gave up 8 bases and J gave up 11 bases, with 19 bases separating them. Germline V gives CDR1 SGHNT, CDR2 YYREEE (reference sequence). Written as DNA, the CDR3 is TGTGCCAGGGGCCCCAGGCGGGGGGGTGCTTTCTTT. The encoded protein is CARGPRRGGAFF.

This clonotype showed up just a few times. The CDR3 sequence is CATSRDLETASYEQYF. CDR3 bases: TGTGCCACCAGCAGAGATCTTGAGACGGCTTCCTACGAGCAGTACTTC. The V gene is TRBV15, the J gene TRBJ2-7; D gene uncertain. The CDR3 length is 16 residues. Germline assignment: CDR1 LNHNV and CDR2 YYDKDF (reference sequence). The V end was cut by 0 bases, the J end by 1 base, with 13 bases between.

The chain links TRBV6-5 to TRBJ2-5, with D perhaps assigned TRBD1 or TRBD2 (5 bases each). Germline values: CDR1 MNHEY, CDR2 SVGAGI. The CDR3 runs 16 residues. V lost 0 bases and J lost 5, with 16 bases in between. The DNA of the CDR3 is TGTGCCAGCAGTTACTCGATGAGGGGACCCTCTGAGACCCAGTACTTC. Residues: CASSYSMRGPSETQYF.

The chain employs TRBV11-1 and TRBJ2-3; TRBD1 agrees at 8 bases. This CDR3 region has 15 residues. V was pared by 7 bases and J by 2 bases, with 8 bases of the junction left unmatched. From germline, CDR1 is SGHAT and CDR2 FQDESV (reference sequence). DNA for the CDR3: TGTGCCAGCATCGACAGGGGCGATACCACAGATACGCAGTATTTT. Its protein is CASIDRGDTTDTQYF.

The chain joins TRBV29-1 to TRBJ2-1; D not resolved. The CDR3 has 11 residues. Germline V gene lookup returns CDR1 SQVTM and CDR2 ANQGSEA. Trimming removed 3 bases at V and 3 bases at J, with 3 bases between. CDR3 region: CSVEDYNEQFF. Written as DNA, the CDR3 is TGCAGCGTTGAGGACTACAATGAGCAGTTCTTC.

The sample holds a few counts of this clonotype. The V call is TRBV5-1, the J call TRBJ1-6, with a possible D match to TRBD1 (6 bases). The CDR3 spans 13 residues. CDR1 and CDR2 from the germline V gene are SGHRS and YFSETQ. Trimming took off 4 bases at V and 7 bases at J, with 9 bases between the two ends. This chain's CDR3 is CASSGTPNSPLHF. In nucleotides, the CDR3 is TGCGCCAGCAGCGGGACACCGAATTCACCCCTCCACTTT.

The rearrangement links TRBV5-1 to TRBJ2-3; D uncertain. Germline V CDR1 and CDR2: SGHRS, YFSETQ. Trimming removed 4 bases at V and 1 base at J, with 13 bases between. The CDR3 contains 15 residues. The CDR3 region is CASSRSNFGTDTQYF. The CDR3 DNA sequence: TGCGCCAGCAGCAGGTCAAATTTTGGCACAGATACGCAGTATTTT.

This clonotype was found many times. J is TRBJ2-7 and V is TRBV12-3 or TRBV12-4; a possible D gene is TRBD2 (6 bases). Trimming took off 3 bases at V and 2 bases at J, with 8 bases between the two ends. The CDR3 consists of 13 residues. This CDR3 is CASSLRGTYEQYF. The CDR3 DNA reads as TGTGCCAGCAGTTTGCGGGGAACCTACGAGCAGTACTTC.